A selection of T cell receptor beta chains follows, all from one sample in a study of blood T cell repertoires in COVID-19. Here immunoSEQ multiplex PCR was the method, and the copy in TCRdb shows in-frame clones only, minus some. The sample lists more than 300,000 clones, 87% occurring once. Sequenced: PBMCs or T cells enriched from blood (not recorded which). These receptors all come from a man aged 40-50 years in a cohort exposed to, infected with or recovered from COVID-19 (not recorded which). Each CDR3 is given with its conserved first and last residue. A D gene is named only where the DNA matches it firmly. Clone size is shown for a subset of rows, as once, few, many or a class of expanded clone.

D gene: TRBD1
V gene: TRBV12-5
J gene: TRBJ1-2
clone size: NA
CDR3 DNA: TGTGCTAGTGGTTCAAGGACAGGGACTAACTATGGCTACACCTTC
CDR3 protein: CASGSRTGTNYGYTF

D gene: NA
V gene: TRBV3-1/TRBV3-2
J gene: TRBJ1-2
clone size: NA
CDR3 DNA: TGTGCCAGCAGCCAATTTGGCCAGGCGACCAACTATGGCTACACCTTC
CDR3 protein: CASSQFGQATNYGYTF

D gene: NA
V gene: TRBV10-1
J gene: TRBJ2-2
clone size: NA
CDR3 DNA: TGCGCCAGCATGGGACTGCGCCGGGAGCTGTTTTTT
CDR3 protein: CASMGLRRELFF

D gene: TRBD1
V gene: TRBV7-9
J gene: TRBJ1-1
clone size: NA
CDR3 DNA: TGTGCCAGCAGCCAAGACAGGGTTAACACTGAAGCTTTCTTT
CDR3 protein: CASSQDRVNTEAFF

D gene: NA
V gene: TRBV19
J gene: TRBJ1-2
clone size: NA
CDR3 DNA: TGTGCCAGTAGGTGGGGCCGCGGCTACACCTTC
CDR3 protein: CASRWGRGYTF

D gene: TRBD1
V gene: TRBV28
J gene: TRBJ1-1
clone size: few
CDR3 DNA: TGTGCCAGCAGTTTACCCTTGACAGGGGGCATCACTGAAGCTTTCTTT
CDR3 protein: CASSLPLTGGITEAFF

D gene: TRBD1
V gene: TRBV2
J gene: TRBJ1-1
clone size: few
CDR3 DNA: TGTGCCAGCAGGGGTAACAGGGGGCCCTACACTGAAGCTTTCTTT
CDR3 protein: CASRGNRGPYTEAFF

D gene: NA
V gene: TRBV29-1
J gene: TRBJ1-3
clone size: once
CDR3 DNA: TGCAGCGTTCCCTCGGTGGGGCCAGGAGGAAACACCATATATTTT
CDR3 protein: CSVPSVGPGGNTIYF

D gene: TRBD1
V gene: TRBV7-2
J gene: TRBJ1-2
clone size: NA
CDR3 DNA: TGTGCCAGCAGCCCAAGGACAGGCTTGGGCTATGGCTACACCTTC
CDR3 protein: CASSPRTGLGYGYTF

D gene: TRBD1
V gene: TRBV3-1/TRBV3-2
J gene: TRBJ1-1
clone size: once
CDR3 DNA: TGTGCCAGCAGTCCCCTAGGACAGGTCGGGGCGAACACTGAAGCTTTCTTT
CDR3 protein: CASSPLGQVGANTEAFF

D gene: NA
V gene: TRBV28
J gene: TRBJ1-5
clone size: once
CDR3 DNA: TGTGCCAGCAGTCAAGAGAATCAGCCCCAGCATTTT
CDR3 protein: CASSQENQPQHF

D gene: NA
V gene: TRBV29-1
J gene: TRBJ2-1
clone size: NA
CDR3 DNA: TGCAGCGTTGAACGCTTAGCGGAGCACAATGAGCAGTTCTTC
CDR3 protein: CSVERLAEHNEQFF

D gene: TRBD2
V gene: TRBV9
J gene: TRBJ2-3
clone size: once
CDR3 DNA: TGTGCCAGCAGCGTAGTGGCTAGCGGGAGCACAGATACGCAGTATTTT
CDR3 protein: CASSVVASGSTDTQYF

D gene: TRBD2
V gene: TRBV3-1/TRBV3-2
J gene: TRBJ2-1
clone size: NA
CDR3 DNA: TGTGCCAGCAGCCAAGCGGGAGGGCCCCACAGTGAGCAGTTCTTC
CDR3 protein: CASSQAGGPHSEQFF

D gene: NA
V gene: TRBV15
J gene: TRBJ1-2
clone size: NA
CDR3 DNA: TGTGCCACCAGCAGTGGGGTAATGGGGGGGCGCGGCTACACCTTC
CDR3 protein: CATSSGVMGGRGYTF

D gene: TRBD1
V gene: TRBV6-1
J gene: TRBJ1-5
clone size: NA
CDR3 DNA: TGTGCCAGCAGTGAAGGGCCCAGGGGGCATCAGCCCCAGCATTTT
CDR3 protein: CASSEGPRGHQPQHF

D gene: TRBD1
V gene: TRBV5-4
J gene: TRBJ1-2
clone size: NA
CDR3 DNA: TGTGCCAGCAGCGATTCCGGGACAGCGAACTATGGCTACACCTTC
CDR3 protein: CASSDSGTANYGYTF

D gene: TRBD1
V gene: TRBV9
J gene: TRBJ1-3
clone size: NA
CDR3 DNA: TGTGCCAGCAGCGCACCGGGACAGAGCTCTGGAAACACCATATATTTT
CDR3 protein: CASSAPGQSSGNTIYF

D gene: TRBD1
V gene: TRBV11-3
J gene: TRBJ2-3
clone size: few
CDR3 DNA: TGTGCCAGCAGCTGGCGCGGGGGACAGGGGACAGATACGCAGTATTTT
CDR3 protein: CASSWRGGQGTDTQYF

D gene: TRBD1
V gene: TRBV4-1
J gene: TRBJ1-1
clone size: NA
CDR3 DNA: TGCGCCAGCAGCCAAGATGGGGACAGTCGGGGGCAAAAAGCTTTCTTT
CDR3 protein: CASSQDGDSRGQKAFF

D gene: NA
V gene: TRBV10-3
J gene: TRBJ1-1
clone size: NA
CDR3 DNA: TGTGCCATCAGTGATCGGAACACTGAAGCTTTCTTT
CDR3 protein: CAISDRNTEAFF

D gene: TRBD1
V gene: TRBV24-1
J gene: TRBJ1-5
clone size: once
CDR3 DNA: TGTGCCACCAGTGGAGAACAGGGGTCGGGACAGGCCAATCAGCCCCAGCATTTT
CDR3 protein: CATSGEQGSGQANQPQHF

D gene: TRBD2
V gene: TRBV6-5
J gene: TRBJ2-1
clone size: NA
CDR3 DNA: TGTGCCACCGAGGGGTCACCGGGAGGAGGAGATGAGCAGTTCTTC
CDR3 protein: CATEGSPGGGDEQFF

D gene: TRBD1
V gene: TRBV4-1
J gene: TRBJ1-2
clone size: NA
CDR3 DNA: TGCGCCAGCAGCCAAGTGCAGGGGGCAGTCTATGGCTACACCTTC
CDR3 protein: CASSQVQGAVYGYTF

D gene: NA
V gene: TRBV9
J gene: TRBJ2-2
clone size: once
CDR3 DNA: TGTGCCAGCAGCGTAGGGATTTCGACGGGCACCGGGGAGCTGTTTTTT
CDR3 protein: CASSVGISTGTGELFF

D gene: NA
V gene: TRBV14
J gene: TRBJ2-1
clone size: NA
CDR3 DNA: TGTGCCAGCAGCCCTCTTCCAGGGGACGGCGATGAGCAGTTCTTC
CDR3 protein: CASSPLPGDGDEQFF

D gene: TRBD1
V gene: TRBV4-2
J gene: TRBJ1-2
clone size: NA
CDR3 DNA: TGTGCCAGCAGCCAAGATGCTTGGGGACAGGGGGCAGCTAACTATGGCTACACCTTC
CDR3 protein: CASSQDAWGQGAANYGYTF

D gene: NA
V gene: TRBV3-1/TRBV3-2
J gene: TRBJ2-7
clone size: NA
CDR3 DNA: TGTGCCAGCAGCCGGGCGGGGTACGAGCAGTACTTC
CDR3 protein: CASSRAGYEQYF